This T cell receptor beta chain was recovered during a study of shared clonotypes between healthy human individuals. Points from the study as a whole: Generation probabilities were higher for clonotypes shared across all four sorted-subset donors than for unshared ones. Clonotypes that were shared across a few donors made up around 5% of naive CD4 clonotypes.

Assay: immunoSEQ multiplex PCR; the TCRdb copy retains only in-frame clones and omits some. Here the sample spans 650,000 to 800,000 clones, around 92% being singletons. With respect to this clone: Its antigen remains unknown.

Trimming took 5 bases from V and 1 from J; bases not matched to a gene: 7. There are 16 residues in the CDR3. Per the germline V gene, CDR1 is SGHAT and CDR2 is FQNNGV. Terminally differentiated effector memory CD45RA+ cells were left out of the naive CD8 fraction, which was CD45RO-negative and positively selected for CCR7. This chain connects TRBV11-2 to TRBJ2-1; 8 nucleotides match TRBD2. The sequence was obtained from a man aged 25-45 years in good health. The sample comprised naive CD8+ T cells sorted from blood. The CDR3 DNA follows: TGTGCCAGCAGCCGGGGGGGTACAGGGTCCTACAATGAGCAGTTCTTC. Amino acid sequence: CASSRGGTGSYNEQFF.